This T cell receptor (beta chain) was sequenced during a study of blood T cell repertoires in COVID-19. Study-wide context: Donors in the United States, Italy and Spain gave samples during acute or convalescent COVID-19. The analysed material was cDNA or gDNA that came from T cells, B-cell-depleted T cells, or PBMCs.

As originally analysed: Scientists estimated how many nucleated cells there were by amplifying reference gene primers. The protocol was immunoSEQ multiplex PCR, while the TCRdb copy is restricted to in-frame clones and leaves out a portion. For V, J and clone size, that table is used; D and trimming come from the DNA. The sample consists of about 77,000 clones, approximately 76% of them appearing once. Trimming cost V 4 bases and J 7 bases, with 10 bases left between them. Germline V gene lookup returns CDR1 LGHDT and CDR2 YNNKEL (reference sequence). This CDR3 spans 12 amino acids. The sequencing input was peripheral blood. The clonotype originates from a man in his sixties or seventies with active or convalescent COVID-19. This chain joins TRBV3-1 (or the pseudogene TRBV3-2) and TRBJ2-5, with a tentative D call TRBD1 (5 bases). Written as DNA, the CDR3 is TGTGCCAGCAGCCTAGGGGAAGGGACCCAGTACTTC. It translates to CASSLGEGTQYF.